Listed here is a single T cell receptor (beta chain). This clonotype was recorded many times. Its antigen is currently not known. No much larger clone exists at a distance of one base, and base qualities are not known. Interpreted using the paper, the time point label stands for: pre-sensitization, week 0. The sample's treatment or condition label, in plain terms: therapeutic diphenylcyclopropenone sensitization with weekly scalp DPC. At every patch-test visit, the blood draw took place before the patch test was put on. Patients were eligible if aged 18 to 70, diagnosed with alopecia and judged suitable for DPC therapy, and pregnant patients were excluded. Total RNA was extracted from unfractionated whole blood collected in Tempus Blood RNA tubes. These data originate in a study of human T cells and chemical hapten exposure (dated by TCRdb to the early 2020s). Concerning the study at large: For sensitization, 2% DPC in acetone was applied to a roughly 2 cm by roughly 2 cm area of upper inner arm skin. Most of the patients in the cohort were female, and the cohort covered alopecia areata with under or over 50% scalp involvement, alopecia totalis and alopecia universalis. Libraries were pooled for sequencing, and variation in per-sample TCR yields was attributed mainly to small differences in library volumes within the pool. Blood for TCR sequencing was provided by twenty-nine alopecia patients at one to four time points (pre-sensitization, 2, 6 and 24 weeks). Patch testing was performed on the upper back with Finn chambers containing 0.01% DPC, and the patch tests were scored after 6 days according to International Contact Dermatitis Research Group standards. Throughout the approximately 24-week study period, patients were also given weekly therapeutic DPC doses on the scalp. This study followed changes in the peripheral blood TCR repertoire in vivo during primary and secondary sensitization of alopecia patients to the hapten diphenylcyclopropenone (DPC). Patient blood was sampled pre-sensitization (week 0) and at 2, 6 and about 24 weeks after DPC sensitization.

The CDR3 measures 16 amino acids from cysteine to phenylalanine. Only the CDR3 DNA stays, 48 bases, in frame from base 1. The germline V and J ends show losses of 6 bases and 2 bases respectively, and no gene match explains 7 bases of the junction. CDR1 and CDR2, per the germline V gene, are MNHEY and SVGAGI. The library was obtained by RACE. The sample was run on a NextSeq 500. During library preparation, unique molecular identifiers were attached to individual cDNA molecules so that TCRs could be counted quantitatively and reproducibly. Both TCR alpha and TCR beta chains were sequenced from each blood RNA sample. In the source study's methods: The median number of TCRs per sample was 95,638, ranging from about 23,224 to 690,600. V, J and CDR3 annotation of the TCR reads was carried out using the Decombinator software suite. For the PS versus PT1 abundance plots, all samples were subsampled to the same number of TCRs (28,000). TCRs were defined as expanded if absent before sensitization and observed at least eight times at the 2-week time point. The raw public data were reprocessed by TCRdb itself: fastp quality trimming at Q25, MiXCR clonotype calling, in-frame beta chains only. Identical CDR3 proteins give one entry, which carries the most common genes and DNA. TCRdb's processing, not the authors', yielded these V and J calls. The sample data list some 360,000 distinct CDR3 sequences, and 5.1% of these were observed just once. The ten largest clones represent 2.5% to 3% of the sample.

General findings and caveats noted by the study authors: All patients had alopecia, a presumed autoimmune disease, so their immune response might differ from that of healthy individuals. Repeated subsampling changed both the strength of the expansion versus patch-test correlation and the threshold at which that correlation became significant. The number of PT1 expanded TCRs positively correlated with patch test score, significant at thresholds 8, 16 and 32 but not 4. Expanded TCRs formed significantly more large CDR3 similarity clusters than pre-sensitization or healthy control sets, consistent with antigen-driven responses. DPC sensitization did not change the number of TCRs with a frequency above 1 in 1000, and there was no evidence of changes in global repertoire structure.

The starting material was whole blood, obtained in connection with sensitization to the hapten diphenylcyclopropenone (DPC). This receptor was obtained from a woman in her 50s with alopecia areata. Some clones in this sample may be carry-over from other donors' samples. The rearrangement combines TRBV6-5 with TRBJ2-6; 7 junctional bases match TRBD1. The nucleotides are TGTGCCAGCAGACTACGACAGGGTACTGGGGCCAACGTCCTGACTTTC. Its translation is CASRLRQGTGANVLTF.